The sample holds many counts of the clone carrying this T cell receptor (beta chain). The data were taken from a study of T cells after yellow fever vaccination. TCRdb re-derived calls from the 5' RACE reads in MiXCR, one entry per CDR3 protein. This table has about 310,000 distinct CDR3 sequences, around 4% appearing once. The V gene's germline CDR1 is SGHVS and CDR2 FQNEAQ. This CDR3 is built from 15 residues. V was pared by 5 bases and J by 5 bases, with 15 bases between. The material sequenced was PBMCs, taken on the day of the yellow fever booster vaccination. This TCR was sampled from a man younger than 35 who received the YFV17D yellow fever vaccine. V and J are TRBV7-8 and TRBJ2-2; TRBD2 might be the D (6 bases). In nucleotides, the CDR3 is TGTGCCAGCAGCGCGACTAGTATTATTACCGGGGAGCTGTTTTTT. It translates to CASSATSIITGELFF.